This note documents a single T cell receptor beta chain sequence. The antigen remains undetermined. This sample was included in a study of vaccination and CD4 T cells after COVID-19. Study summary: Nasal swab PCR showed SARS-CoV-2 in convalescent patients, eight to ten with mild and one with severe disease. The BNT162b2 or mRNA-1273 vaccine was given to participants in two doses. Median time from second vaccine dose to sampling was roughly 65 days (14 to 241).

MiXCR was run by TCRdb on the PCR reads, yielding one entry per CDR3 protein. The table includes about 29,000 distinct CDR3 sequences, around 49% detected once. Study results and limitations: Only post-vaccination samples contained a median approximately 84% of the reactive clones in convalescent patients.

From germline, CDR1 is SGHVS and CDR2 FNYEAQ. Trimming removed 1 base from V and 4 bases from J; junction bases left unmatched: 7. CDR3 length: 15 amino acids. The sample's time point: late sampling 161 to 241 days after vaccination in a few convalescent patients. The sequence was obtained from a human donor who had recovered from COVID-19. The sequences come from CD4+ T cells from blood, collected about 7 months after SARS-CoV-2 vaccination. This sequence joins TRBV7-6 and TRBJ2-7; 7 nucleotides agree with TRBD2. The CDR3 DNA is TGTGCCAGCAGCTTAGGCGGGGGACTCAAATACGAGCAGTACTTC. Translated: CASSLGGGLKYEQYF. The full variable domain, its missing parts supplied by reference TRBV7-6 and TRBJ2-7, is GAGVSQSPRYKVTKRGQDVALRCDPISGHVSLYWYRQALGQGPEFLTYFNYEAQQDKSGLPNDRFSAERPEGSISTLTIQRTEQRDSAMYRCASSLGGGLKYEQYFGPGTRLTVT.